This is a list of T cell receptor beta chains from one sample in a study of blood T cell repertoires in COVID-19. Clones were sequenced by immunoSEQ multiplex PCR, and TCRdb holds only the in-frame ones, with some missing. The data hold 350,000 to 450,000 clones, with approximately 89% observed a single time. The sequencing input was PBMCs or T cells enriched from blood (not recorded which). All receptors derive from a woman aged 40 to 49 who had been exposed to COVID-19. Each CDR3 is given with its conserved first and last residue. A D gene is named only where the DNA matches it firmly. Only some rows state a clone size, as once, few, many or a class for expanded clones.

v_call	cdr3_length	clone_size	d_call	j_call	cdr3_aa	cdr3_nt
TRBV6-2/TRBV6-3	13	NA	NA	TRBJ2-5	CASSLPSDGTQYF	TGTGCCAGCAGCCTCCCTAGCGACGGGACCCAGTACTTC
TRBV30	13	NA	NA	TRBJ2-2	CAWSAQATGELFF	TGTGCCTGGAGTGCACAGGCCACCGGGGAGCTGTTTTTT
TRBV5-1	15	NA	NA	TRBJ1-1	CASSPSGRGNTEAFF	TGCGCCAGCAGCCCGTCGGGGCGGGGGAACACTGAAGCTTTCTTT
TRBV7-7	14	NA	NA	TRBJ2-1	CATDSHKSYNEQFF	TGTGCTACCGACAGCCACAAATCCTACAATGAGCAGTTCTTC
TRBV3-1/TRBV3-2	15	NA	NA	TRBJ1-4	CASSQERGNNEKLFF	TGTGCCAGCAGCCAAGAGCGGGGGAATAATGAAAAACTGTTTTTT
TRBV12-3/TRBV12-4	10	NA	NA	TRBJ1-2	CASSLDSYTF	TGTGCCAGCAGTCTGGACAGCTACACCTTC
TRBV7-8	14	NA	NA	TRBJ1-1	CASRFGGANTEAFF	TGTGCCAGCCGCTTCGGGGGGGCGAACACTGAAGCTTTCTTT
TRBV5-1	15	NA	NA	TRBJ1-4	CASRPELSANEKLFF	TGCGCCAGCAGACCCGAGCTATCGGCTAATGAAAAACTGTTTTTT
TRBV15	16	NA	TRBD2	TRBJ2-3	CATSRDLGLGTDTQYF	TGTGCCACCAGCAGAGATCTAGGACTAGGGACAGATACGCAGTATTTT
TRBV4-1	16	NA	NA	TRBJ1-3	CASSRQSTASGNTIYF	TGCGCCAGCAGCAGGCAGTCTACAGCCTCTGGAAACACCATATATTTT
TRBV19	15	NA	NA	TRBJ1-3	CASSTDRTGGNTIYF	TGTGCCAGTAGTACCGACAGGACGGGTGGAAACACCATATATTTT
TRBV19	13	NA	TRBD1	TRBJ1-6	CASRTGENSPLHF	TGTGCCTCTAGGACAGGGGAAAATTCACCCCTCCACTTT
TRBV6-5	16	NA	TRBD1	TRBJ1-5	CASSYSGQGAGQPQHF	TGTGCCAGCAGTTACTCGGGACAGGGGGCAGGTCAGCCCCAGCATTTT
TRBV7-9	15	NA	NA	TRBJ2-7	CASSLDYRLVHEQYF	TGTGCCAGCAGCTTAGACTATAGGCTAGTCCACGAGCAGTACTTC
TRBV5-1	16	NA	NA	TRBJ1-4	CASSLPHGQPNEKLFF	TGCGCCAGCAGCTTGCCGCATGGACAGCCTAATGAAAAACTGTTTTTT
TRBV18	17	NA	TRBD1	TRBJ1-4	CASSPGWGQGFDEKLFF	TGTGCCAGCTCACCGGGCTGGGGACAGGGGTTTGATGAAAAACTGTTTTTT
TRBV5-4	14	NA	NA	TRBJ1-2	CASSIQGFLNGYTF	TGTGCCAGCAGCATCCAGGGGTTTTTAAATGGCTACACCTTC
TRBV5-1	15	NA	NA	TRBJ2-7	CASSFRATGEDEQYF	TGCGCCAGCAGCTTCCGGGCTACGGGGGAGGACGAGCAGTACTTC
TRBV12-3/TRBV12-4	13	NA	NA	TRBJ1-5	CASSSDWSQPQHF	TGTGCCAGCAGTTCTGACTGGAGTCAGCCCCAGCATTTT
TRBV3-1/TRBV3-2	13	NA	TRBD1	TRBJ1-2	CASSVDRGLSYTF	TGTGCCAGCAGCGTGGACAGGGGGCTCAGCTACACCTTC
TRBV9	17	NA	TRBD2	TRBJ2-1	CASSGLAGGHSYNEQFF	TGTGCCAGCAGCGGACTAGCGGGAGGGCACTCCTACAATGAGCAGTTCTTC
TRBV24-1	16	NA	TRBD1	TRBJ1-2	CATSEGQGESNYGYTF	TGTGCCACCAGTGAGGGACAGGGCGAGTCCAACTATGGCTACACCTTC
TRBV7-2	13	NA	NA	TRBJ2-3	CASSGQFTDTQYF	TGTGCCAGCAGCGGACAATTCACAGATACGCAGTATTTT
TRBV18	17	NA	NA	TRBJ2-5	CASSPLAVGAGRETQYF	TGTGCCAGCTCACCACTTGCGGTGGGGGCGGGCAGGGAGACCCAGTACTTC
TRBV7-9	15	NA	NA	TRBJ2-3	CASSPKMADTDTQYF	TGTGCCAGCAGCCCAAAAATGGCGGACACAGATACGCAGTATTTT
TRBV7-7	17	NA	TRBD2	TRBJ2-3	CASSSGTSGFSTDTQYF	TGTGCTAGCAGCTCCGGGACTAGCGGGTTTAGCACAGATACGCAGTATTTT
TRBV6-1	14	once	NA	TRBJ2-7	CASSELVLSYEQYF	TGTGCCAGCAGTGAACTAGTGCTATCCTACGAGCAGTACTTC
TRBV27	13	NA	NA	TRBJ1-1	CASSMTVNTEAFF	TGTGCCAGCAGTATGACAGTGAACACTGAAGCTTTCTTT
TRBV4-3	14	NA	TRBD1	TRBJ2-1	CASSQGQRSNEQFF	TGCGCCAGCAGCCAGGGACAGCGAAGCAATGAGCAGTTCTTC
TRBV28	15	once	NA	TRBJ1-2	CASSFMGALNYGYTF	TGTGCCAGCAGTTTTATGGGGGCGCTGAATTATGGCTACACCTTC
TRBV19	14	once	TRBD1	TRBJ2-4	CASSETGAGDIQYF	TGTGCCAGTAGTGAGACAGGGGCAGGGGACATTCAGTACTTC
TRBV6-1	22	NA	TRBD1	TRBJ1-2	CASSEALQVQGFWGQLDAPYTF	TGTGCCAGCAGTGAAGCGCTTCAGGTTCAGGGGTTTTGGGGACAGCTCGACGCCCCCTACACCTTC
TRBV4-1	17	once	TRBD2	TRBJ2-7	CASSQELAETSSYEQYF	TGCGCCAGCAGCCAAGAGCTAGCGGAGACGAGCTCCTACGAGCAGTACTTC
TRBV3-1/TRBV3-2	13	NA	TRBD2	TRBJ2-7	CASSQLAGDEQYF	TGTGCCAGCAGCCAACTAGCGGGGGACGAGCAGTACTTC
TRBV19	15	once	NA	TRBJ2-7	CASKGGTSNSYEQYF	TGTGCCAGTAAGGGGGGGACATCGAATTCCTACGAGCAGTACTTC
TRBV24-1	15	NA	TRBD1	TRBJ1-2	CATSDNRGWDYGYTF	TGTGCCACCAGTGACAACAGGGGGTGGGACTATGGCTACACCTTC
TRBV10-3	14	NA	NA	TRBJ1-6	CAIRDSSYNSPLHF	TGTGCCATCAGGGACAGCTCCTATAATTCACCCCTCCACTTT
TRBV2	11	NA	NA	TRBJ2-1	CASRLGHEQFF	TGTGCCAGCAGGTTGGGGCATGAGCAGTTCTTC
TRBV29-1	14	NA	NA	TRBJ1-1	CSVAKDSLNTEAFF	TGCAGCGTGGCAAAGGACAGCCTGAACACTGAAGCTTTCTTT
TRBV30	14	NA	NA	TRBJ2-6	CAWTGNSGANVLTF	TGTGCCTGGACCGGGAACTCTGGGGCCAACGTCCTGACTTTC
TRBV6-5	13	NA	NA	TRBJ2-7	CASSYRTGYEQYF	TGTGCCAGCAGTTACCGAACAGGGTACGAGCAGTACTTC
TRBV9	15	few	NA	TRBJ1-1	CASSVGGRSSTEAFF	TGTGCCAGCAGCGTAGGGGGGCGATCGAGCACTGAAGCTTTCTTT
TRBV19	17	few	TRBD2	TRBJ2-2	CASSSSGLAANTGELFF	TGTGCCAGTAGTTCTTCCGGGCTAGCGGCGAACACCGGGGAGCTGTTTTTT
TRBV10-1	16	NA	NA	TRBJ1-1	CASSLQPQGSRTEAFF	TGCGCCAGCAGTCTCCAACCCCAGGGGTCTCGCACTGAAGCTTTCTTT
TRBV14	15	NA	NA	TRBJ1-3	CASSQAAGSGNTIYF	TGTGCCAGCAGCCAAGCTGCGGGTTCTGGAAACACCATATATTTT
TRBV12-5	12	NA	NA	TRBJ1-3	CASGPQGYTIYF	TGTGCTAGTGGTCCCCAGGGATACACCATATATTTT
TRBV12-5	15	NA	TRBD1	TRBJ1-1	CASGGTGTKNTEAFF	TGTGCTAGTGGGGGGACAGGGACAAAGAACACTGAAGCTTTCTTT
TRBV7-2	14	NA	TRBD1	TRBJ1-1	CASSKSTGGTEAFF	TGTGCCAGCAGCAAATCGACAGGGGGAACTGAAGCTTTCTTT
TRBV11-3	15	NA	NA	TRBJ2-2	CASSSPGVRTGELFF	TGTGCCAGCAGCTCCCCGGGAGTACGAACCGGGGAGCTGTTTTTT
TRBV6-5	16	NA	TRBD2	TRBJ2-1	CASSLTSGSSYNEQFF	TGTGCCAGCAGTTTAACTAGCGGGAGCTCCTACAATGAGCAGTTCTTC
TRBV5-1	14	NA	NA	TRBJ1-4	CASSLDNPEVELFF	TGCGCCAGCAGCTTGGACAATCCGGAGGTAGAACTGTTTTTT
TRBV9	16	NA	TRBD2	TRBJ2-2	CASSETGTRHTGELFF	TGTGCCAGCAGCGAGACCGGGACTAGGCACACCGGGGAGCTGTTTTTT
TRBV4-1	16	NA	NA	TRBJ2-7	CASSQVRSGASYEQYF	TGCGCCAGCAGCCAAGTGCGGAGCGGAGCCTCCTACGAGCAGTACTTC
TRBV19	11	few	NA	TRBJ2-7	CASSTHYEQYF	TGTGCCAGTAGTACCCACTACGAGCAGTACTTC
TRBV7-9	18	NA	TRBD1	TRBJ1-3	CASSLKAVRDSSGNTIYF	TGTGCCAGCAGCTTAAAGGCCGTACGGGACAGCTCTGGAAACACCATATATTTT
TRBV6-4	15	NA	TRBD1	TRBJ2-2	CASRLGTGETGELFF	TGTGCCAGTCGCCTAGGGACAGGAGAAACCGGGGAGCTGTTTTTT
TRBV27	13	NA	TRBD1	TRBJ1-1	CASIDRVHTEAFF	TGTGCCAGCATAGACAGGGTACATACTGAAGCTTTCTTT
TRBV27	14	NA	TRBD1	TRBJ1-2	CASRTTGTVYGYTF	TGTGCCAGCAGAACGACCGGGACAGTCTATGGCTACACCTTC